These 19 T cell receptor beta chains were all obtained from the same sample, sequenced in a study of CD8 T cells in ankylosing spondylitis. A single record per CDR3 protein comes from TCRdb applying MiXCR to the 5' RACE reads. This table holds 100,000 or so distinct CDR3 sequences, about 9% found once. The antigens these receptors bind are not known. Study-level points and caveats: Apparently characteristic of ankylosing spondylitis blood was a TCR beta motif (roughly eight highly homologous variants).

Material: blood, either unsorted or a sorted T cell fraction (not recorded which). Source of these receptors: a male donor with ankylosing spondylitis.

This clonotype was picked up a small number of times. V gene TRBV7-6 combines with J gene TRBJ2-1; 12 bases agree with TRBD2. The junction had 11 bases not matched to a gene; V was cut back by 3 bases and J by 5 bases. In germline, CDR1 is SGHVS, CDR2 FNYEAQ. The CDR3 totals 18 residues. CDR3 DNA sequence: TGTGCCAGCAGCTTCCCCCCAACTAGCGGGAGGAGTCACAATGAGCAGTTCTTC. This sequence encodes CASSFPPTSGRSHNEQFF.

The chain links TRBV12-3 or TRBV12-4 to TRBJ2-5; D not resolved. V dropped 3 bases and J dropped 4 bases, with 9 bases sitting between them. The CDR3 covers 13 residues. The CDR3 sequence: CASSFSAIETQYF. CDR3 DNA sequence: TGTGCCAGCAGTTTTTCGGCGATAGAGACCCAGTACTTC.

In its sample, this clonotype was seen many times. The CDR3 DNA sequence: TGTGCCAGCAGCTTAGTACGGGAGATTGTCGGGGAGCTGTTTTTT. This encodes CASSLVREIVGELFF. The rearrangement uses TRBV13 and TRBJ2-2; the D gene is possibly TRBD2 (6 bases). CDR1 is PRHDT and CDR2 is FYEKMQ in the germline V gene (reference sequence). The CDR3 runs to 15 residues. Trimming stripped 1 base from V and 7 bases from J, with 13 bases between.

The gene calls are TRBV12-3 or TRBV12-4 and TRBJ2-7; D might be TRBD1 or TRBD2, each matching 6 bases. Trimming took 4 bases from V and 3 from J, leaving 19 bases between them. CDR3 length equals 16 residues. CDR3 DNA sequence: TGTGCCAGCAGTTCGGGACCACCCGGGGGCGGCTACGAGCAGTACGTC. This encodes CASSSGPPGGGYEQYV.

This clonotype was observed at least ten times. This rearrangement joins TRBV5-1 to TRBJ1-1; maybe TRBD1 (5 bases). V dropped 4 bases and J dropped 4 bases, with 14 bases sitting between them. Per the germline V gene, CDR1 is SGHRS and CDR2 is YFSETQ. CDR3 length: 14 residues. The CDR3 DNA reads as TGCGCCAGCAGCCCAGAGCCAGGGTTCACTGAAGCTTTCTTT. This gives the protein CASSPEPGFTEAFF.

Only a few counts were recorded for this clonotype. The chain employs TRBV7-8 and TRBJ2-1; D might be TRBD2 (6 bases). Trimming cost V 4 bases and J 2 bases, with 15 bases left between them. CDR1 is SGHVS and CDR2 is FQNEAQ in the germline V gene. This CDR3 contains 16 residues. In DNA, the CDR3 is TGTGCCAGCAGCTCCCTTCAGCGGGCCGCCTACAATGAGCAGTTCTTC. It encodes CASSSLQRAAYNEQFF.

This clonotype has at least ten counts. The rearrangement links TRBV12-3 or TRBV12-4 to TRBJ2-7, with D possibly matching TRBD1 (5 bases). The CDR3 totals 13 residues. V gave up 1 base and J gave up 1 base, with 5 bases separating them. The CDR3 sequence is CASSLGQSYEQYV. CDR3 bases: TGTGCCAGCAGTTTAGGACAGTCCTACGAGCAGTACGTC.

The V gene is TRBV2, the J gene TRBJ1-1; D unclear. The germline V and J ends were trimmed by 7 bases and 1 base, with 13 bases remaining between them. The CDR3 consists of 14 residues. Germline-derived CDR1 and CDR2 are SNHLY and FYNNEI. The CDR3 DNA sequence: TGTGCCAGCAAAAGTGGTTATACGAACACTGAAGCTTTCTTT. Amino acid sequence: CASKSGYTNTEAFF. The complete variable domain, with remaining parts taken from reference TRBV2 and TRBJ1-1, reads EPEVTQTPSHQVTQMGQEVILRCVPISNHLYFYWYRQILGQKVEFLVSFYNNEISEKSEIFDDQFSVERPDGSNFTLKIRSTKLEDSAMYFCASKSGYTNTEAFFGQGTRLTVV.

This clonotype was found a few times. The chain is built from TRBV7-6 and TRBJ2-1; 8 nucleotides align to TRBD2. The CDR3 is made up of 15 amino acids. CDR1 and CDR2 (germline): SGHVS, FNYEAQ. V lost 3 bases, J lost 8 bases, and 9 bases stayed unmatched. The CDR3 DNA follows: TGTGCCAGCAGCTTTGGGCGGGAGGTGGGGCATGAGCAGTTCTTC. Amino acids: CASSFGREVGHEQFF.

This clonotype appeared a few times. The V call is TRBV9, the J call TRBJ2-6; D uncertain. CDR3 length: 17 amino acids. The V end was cut by 3 bases, the J end by 1 base, with 14 bases between. CDR1 is SGDLS and CDR2 is YYNGEE in the germline V gene. The chain's CDR3 is CASSADPKESGANVLTF. The CDR3 region has the DNA TGTGCCAGCAGCGCCGACCCTAAGGAGTCTGGGGCCAACGTCCTGACTTTC.

This clonotype was recorded many times. This chain connects TRBV7-9 to TRBJ2-7; D might be TRBD2 (6 bases). The CDR3 has 15 amino acids. Trimming pared 5 bases from V and 2 bases from J, leaving 16 bases between. Germline V gene sequence: CDR1 SEHNR, CDR2 FQNEAQ (reference sequence). The CDR3 loop is CASSTPVAGPYEQYV. The DNA of the CDR3 is TGTGCCAGCAGCACTCCAGTGGCGGGACCCTACGAGCAGTACGTC.

J is TRBJ1-2 and V is TRBV29-1, with a weak D call TRBD1 (5 bases). Germline-derived CDR1 and CDR2 are SQVTM and ANQGSEA. The CDR3 consists of 13 residues. V was cut by 0 bases and J by 2 bases, with 7 bases left in between. CDR3 in amino acids: CSVEDGGNYGYTF. CDR3 DNA sequence: TGCAGCGTTGAAGATGGGGGGAACTATGGCTACACCTTC.

This clonotype came up many times. This rearrangement joins TRBV20-1 to TRBJ1-1; TRBD1 is a possible D gene (5 bases). The CDR3 loop spans 14 amino acids. The V and J ends lost 6 bases and 7 bases respectively, with 21 bases between them. Germline V lookup: CDR1 DFQATT, CDR2 SNEGSKA (reference sequence). The CDR3 spells CSALGMSGGYEAFF. CDR3 nucleotide sequence: TGCAGTGCCCTAGGGATGAGCGGGGGATATGAAGCTTTCTTT.

This chain uses TRBV5-1 with TRBJ2-2; maybe TRBD2 (6 bases). There are 15 residues in the CDR3. The V end was cut by 4 bases, the J end by 8 bases, with 18 bases between. From germline, CDR1 is SGHRS and CDR2 YFSETQ. The DNA of the CDR3 is TGCGCCAGCAGCGATCCGGGAGAAATCGTGGGGGAGCTGTTTTTT. Its protein product is CASSDPGEIVGELFF.

This clonotype occurred many times. The chain combines TRBV6-4 with TRBJ2-6, with no clear D. From germline, CDR1 is MRHNA and CDR2 SNTAGT. Trimming removed 0 bases from V and 1 base from J, with 4 bases in between. CDR3 size: 15 residues. CDR3 protein: CASSDSTSGANVLTF. DNA for the CDR3: TGTGCCAGCAGTGACTCTACTTCTGGGGCCAACGTCCTGACTTTC.

This clonotype was observed many times. V is TRBV6-1 and J is TRBJ2-3, with 11 bases identical to TRBD2. Per germline, CDR1 MNHNS and CDR2 SASEGT. CDR3 length: 15 amino acids. J was trimmed by 2 bases and V by 7 bases; bases with no gene match: 5. For the CDR3, the DNA is TGTGCCAGCAACGGACTAGCGGGCCTCACAGATACGCAGTATTTT. As protein: CASNGLAGLTDTQYF.

This sequence joins TRBV2 and TRBJ2-7; D call uncertain. Looked up from germline, CDR1 is SNHLY and CDR2 is FYNNEI. The CDR3 sequence is 13 residues long. Trimming removed 5 bases from V and 4 bases from J, with 12 bases in between. This chain's CDR3 is CASSPGLIYEQYV. In DNA, the CDR3 is TGTGCCAGCAGTCCGGGCCTCATTTACGAGCAGTACGTC.

This clonotype was detected only a few times. In DNA form, the CDR3 reads TGTGCCAGCAGTTTATATGCAGGGGTATCCTACGAGCAGTACGTC. This sequence encodes CASSLYAGVSYEQYV. The chain has TRBV27 and TRBJ2-7, with TRBD1 as a possible D gene (6 bases). V was cut by 1 base and J by 1 base, with 11 bases left in between. The CDR3 consists of 15 residues. Per the germline V gene, CDR1 is MNHEY and CDR2 is SMNVEV (reference sequence).

The rearrangement joins TRBV12-3 or TRBV12-4 to TRBJ2-2; D remains unclear. The germline V and J ends were trimmed by 5 bases and 9 bases, with 10 bases remaining between them. This CDR3 spans 12 amino acids. The CDR3 here is CASSPGRRELFF. CDR3 coding DNA: TGTGCCAGCAGTCCCGGGCGGCGGGAGCTGTTTTTT.